This T cell receptor (beta chain) was observed in a study of OX40 agonist ivuxolimab in advanced cancers. Study information: Patients were treated with ivuxolimab, an agonistic anti-OX40 (CD134) antibody. Mean age 60 years, range about 23 to 79; roughly 80% male. General observations from the study: Average numbers of expanded clones were greater in CD8+ T cells than in CD4+.

Blood sampling took place at baseline, cycle 4 day 1, and cycle 7 day 1. Sequencing used immunoSEQ multiplex PCR; TCRdb keeps in-frame clones, though not all of them. The sample carries 85,000 or so clones, just over 85% recorded once. As for this clone: Its cognate antigen is unknown.

This TCR was recovered from an adult with an advanced solid tumor such as melanoma, head and neck, liver or kidney cancer. Source: CD4+ or CD8+ T cells sorted from blood, taken in a trial of the OX40 agonist ivuxolimab.

The CDR3 sequence: CASSAQQGQVEAFF. The CDR3 nucleotides read TGTGCCAGCAGCGCGCAACAGGGACAGGTGGAAGCTTTCTTT. The rearrangement uses TRBV7-6 and TRBJ1-1, with 8 bases lining up with TRBD1. This CDR3 has 14 residues. The ends lost 5 bases at V and 8 bases at J; junction bases unmatched: 10. CDR1 and CDR2 from the germline V gene are SGHVS and FNYEAQ.